These 13 T cell receptor beta chains originate from one sample sequenced in a study of tumor-infiltrating lymphocytes in primary liver carcinoma. Investigators took RNA and DNA out together from about 21-30 mg of unsorted bulk tissue. TCR beta cDNA was prepared out of around 460 ng total RNA by means of a constant-region primer. Nested multiplex PCR, run for three rounds with slightly modified ARM-PCR, yielded TCR beta libraries. A C-beta reverse primer and TRBV1-TRBV30 forward primers served in each of the first two PCR rounds, at 10 cycles apiece. TCRdb reanalysed the multiplex PCR reads using MiXCR and keeps one entry per CDR3 protein. The data contain tens of thousands of distinct CDR3 sequences, over 70% of them singletons. The specimen sequenced was liver tumor tissue from sampling region 4. The subset is: tumor region T4, right-lateral pole. These receptors were taken from a woman aged 60-75 years with primary liver carcinoma and hepatitis B virus infection.

The chain employs TRBV28 and TRBJ2-5; 7 nucleotides line up with TRBD1. This CDR3 spans 20 amino acids. The J segment lost 1 base and the V segment lost 3 bases, leaving 20 bases of the junction unmatched. Per the germline V gene, CDR1 is MDHEN and CDR2 is SYDVKM. CDR3 sequence: CASSFRWRHRGRGVQETQYF. The DNA for the CDR3 is TGTGCCAGCAGTTTCCGTTGGCGGCACAGGGGAAGAGGGGTCCAAGAGACCCAGTACTTC.

About this clonotype itself: This may be a read error, as it is one base from a much larger clone. This chain uses TRBV6-4 with TRBJ2-3; D is ambiguous. The CDR3 totals 15 residues. Germline V gene lookup returns CDR1 MRHNA and CDR2 SNTAGT. CDR3 coding DNA: TGTGCCAGCTGTGACTCGGAGACTAGCACAGATACGCAGTATTTT. It encodes CASCDSETSTDTQYF.

This clonotype was counted many times. The V gene is TRBV29-1, the J gene TRBJ2-3; possibly TRBD2 for D (6 bases). The CDR3 is 15 residues long. V dropped 5 bases and J dropped 0 bases, with 15 bases sitting between them. Looked up from germline, CDR1 is SQVTM and CDR2 is ANQGSEA. CDR3 residues: CSVYTGTGSTDTQYF. As DNA, the CDR3 is TGCAGCGTTTACACCGGGACTGGGAGCACAGATACGCAGTATTTT.

This clonotype has only one observation. The junction differs from germline at one of its ends, possibly a read error. The gene calls are TRBV5-5 and TRBJ2-1, with 13 bases that match TRBD2. Germline values: CDR1 SGHKS, CDR2 YYEKEE (reference sequence). This CDR3 contains 20 residues. In nucleotides, the CDR3 is TGTGCCAGCAGTTTGGCCGGGACTAGCGGGACGGGGAGATCCTACAACGAGCAGTTCTTC. Protein sequence: CASSLAGTSGTGRSYNEQFF.

On this clonotype: One end of the junction does not line up with germline, which may come from a read error. The CDR3 nucleotides are TGTGCCGGCAGCTTAGGGGCTCGAAGGGAAGGCACAGATACGCAGTATTTT. It is translated as CAGSLGARREGTDTQYF. The rearrangement links TRBV11-2 to TRBJ2-3; possibly TRBD1 for D (5 bases). This CDR3 has 17 amino acids. The V gene's germline CDR1 is SGHAT and CDR2 FQNNGV. Full variable domain (missing parts from reference TRBV11-2 and TRBJ2-3): EAGVAQSPRYKIIEKRQSVAFWCNPISGHATLYWYQQILGQGPKLLIQFQNNGVVDDSQLPKDRFSAERLKGVDSTLKIQPAKLEDSAVYLCAGSLGARREGTDTQYFGPGTRLTVL.

Note on this clonotype: One end of the junction varies from germline; a read error may be responsible. This chain links TRBV6-1 with TRBJ2-3; D is unresolved. Germline V gives CDR1 MNHNS, CDR2 SASEGT. There are 13 residues in the CDR3. CDR3 nucleotides: TGTGCCAGCAGCGAAGGTATGTGGGATACACAGTATTTT. As protein: CASSEGMWDTQYF.

A remark on this clonotype: The junction and the germline gene differ at one end; a read error may be behind it. The V gene is TRBV2, the J gene TRBJ1-2; no firm D call. Germline V gene data show CDR1 as SNHLY and CDR2 as FYNNEI. This CDR3 comprises 15 residues. The CDR3 sequence is CASCESRQFTYGYTF. The CDR3 nucleotides read TGTGCCAGCTGTGAAAGTCGGCAGTTCACCTATGGCTACACCTTC.

V usage is TRBV28 and J usage is TRBJ2-4, with 10 nucleotides matching TRBD1. CDR1 is MDHEN, CDR2 SYDVKM, per germline. The CDR3 has 17 amino acids. The V segment lost 3 bases and the J segment 2 bases; nucleotides outside the gene matches: 7. CDR3 loop: CASSFGLTGGPKNIQYF. CDR3 nucleotide sequence: TGTGCCAGCAGTTTTGGACTGACAGGGGGCCCCAAAAACATTCAGTACTTC.

The gene calls are TRBV2 and TRBJ2-1; D is possibly TRBD1 or TRBD2 (5 bases each). The germline V gene has CDR1 SNHLY and CDR2 FYNNEI. The CDR3 totals 16 residues. Between the trimmed V and J ends, which lost 6 bases and 0 bases, there was a span of 15 bases. Here the CDR3 DNA reads TGTGCCAGCAGCCGGGGCCCAAACCGCTCCTACAATGAGCAGTTCTTC. This gives the protein CASSRGPNRSYNEQFF. Full variable domain (remainder filled in from reference TRBV2 and TRBJ2-1): EPEVTQTPSHQVTQMGQEVILRCVPISNHLYFYWYRQILGQKVEFLVSFYNNEISEKSEIFDDQFSVERPDGSNFTLKIRSTKLEDSAMYFCASSRGPNRSYNEQFFGPGTRLTVL.

Notes on this clonotype: The junction does not match germline at one end; this may be a read error. The rearrangement links TRBV6-1 to TRBJ1-2; D gene unclear. The CDR3 has 15 amino acids. Germline V gene data show CDR1 as MNHNS and CDR2 as SASEGT. CDR3 DNA sequence: TGTGTCAGCAGTTCCCGTTCGGGTGGGAATTATGGCTACACCTTC. Its protein is CVSSSRSGGNYGYTF.

Notes on this clonotype: This may be a read error: a much more frequent sequence differs by one nucleotide. The CDR3 does not close with the conserved phenylalanine or tryptophan, likely indicating a read error. V gene TRBV6-5 combines with J gene TRBJ2-7; possible D gene TRBD2, 5 bases. Trimming took 2 bases from V and 5 from J, leaving 16 bases between them. This CDR3 region has 15 residues. Germline V CDR1 and CDR2: MNHEY, SVGAGI. Here the CDR3 DNA reads TGTGCCAGCAGTTACACGGATTCAGCTAGCAACGAGCAGTACCTC. This gives the protein CASSYTDSASNEQYL.

This clonotype was recorded many times. V usage is TRBV6-2 or TRBV6-3 and J usage is TRBJ1-2; D remains unclear. The germline V gene encodes CDR1 MNHEY and CDR2 SVGEGT. The germline V and J ends were trimmed by 4 bases and 11 bases, with 20 bases remaining between them. The CDR3 runs to 14 residues. CDR3 amino acids: CASSSGGQPTGYTF. The CDR3 DNA is TGTGCCAGCAGTTCTGGAGGCCAACCTACTGGGTACACCTTC.

As to this clonotype: This is likely a read error, given that the CDR3 carries no conserved phenylalanine or tryptophan at its end. The chain has TRBV4-1 and TRBJ2-1; maybe TRBD2 (6 bases). Germline CDR1 MGHRA, CDR2 YSYEKL. The CDR3 spans 17 residues. The CDR3 coding sequence is TGCGTCAGCAACCAAGGGGCTGGGGGAGGTTCCTACAATGAGCAGTTCGTC. Encoded protein: CVSNQGAGGGSYNEQFV.